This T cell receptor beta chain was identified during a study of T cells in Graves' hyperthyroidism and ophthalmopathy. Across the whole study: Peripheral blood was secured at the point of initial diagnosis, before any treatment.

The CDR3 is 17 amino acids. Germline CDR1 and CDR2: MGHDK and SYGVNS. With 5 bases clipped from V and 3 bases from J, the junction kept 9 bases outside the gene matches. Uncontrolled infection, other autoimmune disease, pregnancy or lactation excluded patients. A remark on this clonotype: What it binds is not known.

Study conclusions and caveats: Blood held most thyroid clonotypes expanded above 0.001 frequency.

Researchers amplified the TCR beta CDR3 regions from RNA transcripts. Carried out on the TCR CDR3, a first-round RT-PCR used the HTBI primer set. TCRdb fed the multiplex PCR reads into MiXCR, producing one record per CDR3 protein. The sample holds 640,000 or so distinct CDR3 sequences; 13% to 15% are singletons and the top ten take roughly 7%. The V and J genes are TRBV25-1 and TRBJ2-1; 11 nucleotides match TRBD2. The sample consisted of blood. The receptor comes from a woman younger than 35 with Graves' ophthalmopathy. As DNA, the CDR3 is TGTGCCAGCAGTAACTTAGCGGGAGGGAACATCTACAATGAGCAGTTCTTC. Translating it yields CASSNLAGGNIYNEQFF.